This passage covers 17 T cell receptor beta chains from one sample sequenced in a study of T cells in Graves' hyperthyroidism and ophthalmopathy. TCR beta CDR3 sequences were amplified from RNA transcripts. The HTBI primer set served for first-round RT-PCR of the TCR CDR3. One entry per CDR3 protein, called by TCRdb with MiXCR from the multiplex PCR reads. Found here are about 250,000 distinct CDR3 sequences, approximately 23% of them singletons; the top ten hold about a third. Sequencing was done on a sample of blood. The receptors shown here come from a woman between 40 and 50 years old with Graves' ophthalmopathy.

This chain connects TRBV27 to TRBJ2-7; either TRBD1 or TRBD2 may supply D (6 bases each). CDR1 and CDR2 (germline): MNHEY, SMNVEV (reference sequence). The ends were cut back, 8 bases at V and 0 bases at J, with 17 bases in the middle. The CDR3 is made up of 15 amino acids. The CDR3 is CASGGGPEDSYEQYF. CDR3 bases: TGTGCCAGCGGAGGGGGGCCGGAGGACTCCTACGAGCAGTACTTC.

This clonotype was seen ten or more times. The chain carries TRBV2 and TRBJ2-7, with D possibly matching TRBD1 (5 bases). V lost 6 bases and J 8 bases, leaving 17 bases between the germline ends. Germline CDR1 is SNHLY and CDR2 is FYNNEI. The CDR3 is made up of 13 amino acids. Here the CDR3 DNA reads TGTGCCAGCAGAGTCTCGACACAGGCCCAGCAGTACTTC. This encodes CASRVSTQAQQYF. Full variable domain (missing parts from reference TRBV2 and TRBJ2-7): EPEVTQTPSHQVTQMGQEVILRCVPISNHLYFYWYRQILGQKVEFLVSFYNNEISEKSEIFDDQFSVERPDGSNFTLKIRSTKLEDSAMYFCASRVSTQAQQYFGPGTRLTVT.

The chain has TRBV7-9 and TRBJ2-7; D is unclear. In germline, CDR1 is SEHNR, CDR2 FQNEAQ (reference sequence). This CDR3 contains 15 residues. The V gene lost 1 base and the J gene lost 1 base, with 11 bases spanning the gap. CDR3 region: CASSLEGLASYEQYF. The CDR3, as DNA: TGTGCCAGCAGCTTAGAGGGTTTGGCGTCCTACGAGCAGTACTTC.

This clonotype was seen at least ten times. The chain links TRBV20-1 to TRBJ2-7, with 9 bases fitting TRBD1. Trimming removed 5 bases from V and 3 bases from J; junction bases left unmatched: 5. In germline, CDR1 is DFQATT, CDR2 SNEGSKA (reference sequence). This CDR3 spans 13 amino acids. CDR3: CSAPGTGLYEQYF. The CDR3 nucleotides read TGCAGTGCTCCCGGGACAGGGCTCTACGAGCAGTACTTC.

This clonotype appeared many times. The CDR3 DNA reads as TGTGCCAGCAGCCCCTCGGGAGGGCGACGAGTTGCAGGGGAGCTGTTTTTT. This codes for CASSPSGGRRVAGELFF. The chain uses TRBV5-6 and TRBJ2-2; 8 positions match TRBD2. Trimming at V came to 4 bases and at J to 8 bases, leaving 16 bases not matched to a gene. Looked up from germline, CDR1 is SGHDT and CDR2 is YYEEEE. There are 17 residues in the CDR3.

This clonotype occurred many times. CDR3 region: CASSHDGGGETQYF. The CDR3 DNA reads TGTGCCAGCAGCCACGATGGGGGCGGAGAGACCCAGTACTTC. V usage is TRBV12-3 or TRBV12-4 and J usage is TRBJ2-5; TRBD1 is a possible D gene (6 bases). V was shortened by 6 bases and J by 4 bases, with 15 bases between the two germline ends. The CDR3 is made up of 14 amino acids.

In this sample, this clonotype turned up many times. CDR3 region: CASSLPHGSNQPQHF. CDR3 in DNA: TGTGCCAGCAGTCTTCCCCATGGTAGCAATCAGCCCCAGCATTTT. V usage is TRBV28 and J usage is TRBJ1-5; D is unclear. The CDR3 contains 15 residues. V was cut by 5 bases and J by 0 bases, with 11 bases left in between. Germline CDR1 reads MDHEN; CDR2 reads SYDVKM.

The chain combines TRBV7-8 with TRBJ2-1; tentatively, D is TRBD1 or TRBD2 (5 bases each). The CDR3 spans 13 residues. Germline assignment: CDR1 SGHVS and CDR2 FQNEAQ. The V gene lost 4 bases and the J gene lost 9 bases, with 13 bases spanning the gap. The DNA for the CDR3 is TGTGCCAGCAGCTCGGGGCAGCTCGGTGAGCAGTTCTTC. This translates into CASSSGQLGEQFF.

This clonotype was counted at least ten times. The chain joins TRBV9 to TRBJ1-5, with 8 bases matching TRBD1. Germline CDR1 and CDR2: SGDLS and YYNGEE. V gave up 3 bases and J gave up 6 bases; unmatched junction bases: 8. This CDR3 region has 15 residues. The CDR3: CASSDTGGSSQPQHF. In DNA, the CDR3 is TGTGCCAGCAGCGATACAGGGGGGTCCAGTCAGCCCCAGCATTTT.

This clonotype was picked up many times. The chain links TRBV20-1 to TRBJ1-5, with 7 bases that match TRBD1. CDR1 and CDR2 (germline): DFQATT, SNEGSKA (reference sequence). This CDR3 region has 13 residues. V was pared by 6 bases and J by 2 bases, with 4 bases of the junction left unmatched. The chain's CDR3 is CSALTGRNQPQHF. The CDR3 DNA reads as TGCAGTGCGCTGACAGGGCGCAATCAGCCCCAGCATTTT.

This clonotype was seen at least ten times. The chain has TRBV7-3 and TRBJ1-2; weak D call: TRBD1 (6 bases). Trimming removed 5 bases at V and 4 bases at J, with 17 bases between. This CDR3 is built from 15 residues. Germline CDR1 SGHTA, CDR2 FQGTGA. The CDR3, as DNA: TGTGCCAGCAGCCCCCGGGGGGGGCTTGGCTATGGCTACACCTTC. Translation: CASSPRGGLGYGYTF.

The chain has TRBV20-1 and TRBJ1-3; no firm D call. V was cut by 1 base and J by 9 bases, with 7 bases left in between. Germline V gene lookup returns CDR1 DFQATT and CDR2 SNEGSKA (reference sequence). The CDR3 runs 11 residues. The CDR3 DNA follows: TGCAGTGCTAGAGCTCTAGGCACCATATATTTT. Translated: CSARALGTIYF.

This clonotype was seen only a few times. The chain's CDR3 is CASSTRPQETQYF. The DNA of the CDR3 is TGCGCCAGCAGCACACGACCGCAAGAGACCCAGTACTTC. The gene calls are TRBV5-1 and TRBJ2-5, with D unclear. Looked up from germline, CDR1 is SGHRS and CDR2 is YFSETQ. V was cut by 4 bases and J by 2 bases, with 9 bases left in between. The CDR3 has 13 amino acids.

This clonotype was seen many times. The rearrangement links TRBV27 to TRBJ2-7, with 8 bases lining up with TRBD1. Germline V CDR1 and CDR2: MNHEY, SMNVEV (reference sequence). CDR3 length: 14 residues. With 7 bases clipped from V and 3 bases from J, the junction kept 8 bases outside the gene matches. CDR3 bases: TGTGCCAGCAAGATCGGACAGGGCCACTACGAGCAGTACTTC. Residues: CASKIGQGHYEQYF.

This clonotype has at least ten counts. V is TRBV6-5 and J is TRBJ2-7; no clear D. Germline V gene lookup returns CDR1 MNHEY and CDR2 SVGAGI. This CDR3 spans 14 amino acids. Trimming removed 2 bases from V and 0 bases from J, with 8 bases in between. The chain's CDR3 is CASSYPVGSYEQYF. The CDR3 DNA follows: TGTGCCAGCAGTTACCCAGTCGGCTCCTACGAGCAGTACTTC.

This clonotype was counted between two and nine times. The chain joins TRBV6-5 to TRBJ1-1, with D unclear. The CDR3 extends over 15 amino acids. From germline, CDR1 is MNHEY and CDR2 SVGAGI. Trimming stripped 1 base from V and 3 bases from J, with 12 bases between. This CDR3 is CASSYYQTKDTEAFF. For the CDR3, the DNA is TGTGCCAGCAGTTACTACCAGACCAAAGACACTGAAGCTTTCTTT.

This clonotype was seen many times. This chain joins TRBV24-1 and TRBJ2-5; D ambiguous. Germline CDR1 KGHDR, CDR2 SFDVKD. The CDR3 is made up of 14 amino acids. Trimming removed 0 bases from V and 4 bases from J, with 8 bases in between. In DNA form, the CDR3 reads TGTGCCACCAGTGATTTGCACCCTCGAGAGACCCAGTACTTC. Its translation is CATSDLHPRETQYF.